This T cell receptor (beta chain) is drawn from a study of beta chain features in type 1 diabetes. General study findings and limits: Type 1 diabetes patients showed a moderate but significant shortening of TCRB CDR3s in all four CD4+ subsets.

Of note for this clone: Its antigen is as yet unknown.

Sorting based on CD45RO/CCR7/CD25/CD127/CD95/CD27 separated CD4+ naive, central memory, regulatory and stem cell-like memory cells. CDR3 length equals 14 residues. The whole isolated RNA underwent reverse transcription, so sequencing captured expressed TCRB transcripts. Libraries were prepared by immunoSEQ multiplex PCR; TCRdb keeps only in-frame clonotypes and omits some of them. This sample has 250,000 to 300,000 clones, with 14% found just once. The TCR comes from a man aged 25 to 45 with type 1 diabetes. Sequenced sample: naive CD4+ T cells from blood. The J gene is TRBJ2-7, the V gene TRBV21-1; whether TRBD1, the table's D call, matches the DNA was not checked. TRBV21-1 is annotated as a pseudogene. CDR3 in DNA: TGTGCCAGCAGCAAGGACAGGAGCTCCTACGAGCAGTACTTC. Encoded protein: CASSKDRSSYEQYF.